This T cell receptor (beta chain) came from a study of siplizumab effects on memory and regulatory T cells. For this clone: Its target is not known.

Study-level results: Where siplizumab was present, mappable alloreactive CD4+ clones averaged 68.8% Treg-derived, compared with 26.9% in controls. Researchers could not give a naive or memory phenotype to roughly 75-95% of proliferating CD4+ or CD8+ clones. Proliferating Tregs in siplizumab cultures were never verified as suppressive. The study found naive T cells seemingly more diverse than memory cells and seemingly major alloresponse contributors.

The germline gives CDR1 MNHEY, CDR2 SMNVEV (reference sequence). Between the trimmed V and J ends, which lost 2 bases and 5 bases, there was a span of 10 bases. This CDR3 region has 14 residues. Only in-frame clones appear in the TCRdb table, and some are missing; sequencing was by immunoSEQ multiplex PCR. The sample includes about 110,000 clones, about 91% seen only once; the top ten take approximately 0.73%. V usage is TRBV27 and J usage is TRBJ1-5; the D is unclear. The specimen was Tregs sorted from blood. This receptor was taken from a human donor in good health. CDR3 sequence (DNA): TGTGCCAGCAGTTTAGACGGGGTCGATCAGCCCCAGCATTTT. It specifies CASSLDGVDQPQHF.